These 16 T cell receptor beta chains were all obtained from the same sample, sequenced in a study of T cell repertoires in cytomegalovirus infection. TCRdb fed the reads into MiXCR, producing one record per CDR3 protein. In the table there are a few hundred thousand distinct CDR3 sequences, 40% of which are singletons. These receptors have no known antigen. The sample was cultured PBMCs, taken from culture after CMV antigen stimulation. Every receptor here comes from a human donor in good health (CMV status not recorded). Some clones in this sample may be carry-over from other donors' samples.

This clonotype was observed a single time. The V gene is TRBV6-6, the J gene TRBJ1-1, with 7 bases lining up with TRBD1. Germline CDR1 MNHNY, CDR2 SVGAGI (reference sequence). Trimming at V came to 6 bases and at J to 6 bases, leaving 19 bases not matched to a gene. This CDR3 contains 17 residues. In nucleotides, the CDR3 is TGTGCCAGCAGCTCGACAGGGATGGCGAGGCGAACTTCTGAAGCTTTCTTT. It codes for CASSSTGMARRTSEAFF.

This clonotype was observed a few times. The V gene is TRBV4-2, the J gene TRBJ2-2; 10 bases agree with TRBD2. The CDR3 has 17 residues. V shed 4 bases and J 3 bases; nucleotides not matched to a gene: 8. Germline V CDR1 and CDR2: LGHNA, YNFKEQ. The CDR3 region has the DNA TGTGCCAGCAGCCCTAGGGAGAGCGGGGGGGACACCGGGGAGCTGTTTTTT. It codes for CASSPRESGGDTGELFF.

J is TRBJ1-5 and V is TRBV19; TRBD1 matches at 8 bases. Germline assignment: CDR1 LNHDA and CDR2 SQIVND (reference sequence). The ends lost 5 bases at V and 7 bases at J; junction bases unmatched: 13. This CDR3 contains 16 residues. The CDR3 bases are TGTGCCAGTAGTCCATCACGACAGGGGCTTAGGCAGCCCCAGCATTTT. It yields the protein CASSPSRQGLRQPQHF.

This chain joins TRBV7-2 and TRBJ1-4, with D maybe TRBD1 (6 bases). This CDR3 region has 14 residues. V lost 1 base and J 13 bases, leaving 16 bases between the germline ends. Germline assignment: CDR1 SGHTA and CDR2 FQGNSA. The CDR3 reads CASSLGATGGLLFF. CDR3 DNA sequence: TGTGCCAGCAGCTTAGGCGCTACGGGGGGCTTACTGTTTTTT.

As concerns this clonotype: It may be a read error: a sequence one base away is much more abundant. The CDR3 DNA reads TGTGCCAGCAGCTTAAACCCCCTAGGGGAGCAGTACTTC. Protein sequence: CASSLNPLGEQYF. The chain has TRBV7-2 and TRBJ2-7, with D unresolved. From germline, CDR1 is SGHTA and CDR2 FQGNSA. The CDR3 has 13 residues. With 2 bases removed from V and 7 bases from J, the gap between germline ends came to 12 bases.

This clonotype was picked up a small number of times. The gene calls are TRBV7-9 and TRBJ2-7, with unresolved D. Trimming removed 2 bases at V and 3 bases at J, with 5 bases between. This CDR3 has 12 residues. Per the germline V gene, CDR1 is SEHNR and CDR2 is FQNEAQ (reference sequence). The DNA of the CDR3 is TGTGCCAGCAGCTTAACGGACTACGAGCAGTACTTC. This encodes CASSLTDYEQYF.

This chain joins TRBV4-1 and TRBJ2-1; 12 nucleotides align to TRBD2. Germline loops: CDR1 MGHRA, CDR2 YSYEKL. This CDR3 contains 17 residues. The V gene end was trimmed by 0 bases and the J gene end by 7 bases; junction bases not matched to a gene: 7. The CDR3 protein is CASSQERTSGRRNEQFF. The CDR3, as DNA: TGCGCCAGCAGCCAAGAGAGAACTAGCGGGAGGAGAAATGAGCAGTTCTTC.

The rearrangement links TRBV5-4 to TRBJ1-1, with D unresolved. This CDR3 spans 15 amino acids. With 0 bases removed from V and 2 bases from J, the gap between germline ends came to 11 bases. From germline, CDR1 is SGHNT and CDR2 YYREEE (reference sequence). The CDR3 loop is CASSLDRNTNTEAFF. The CDR3 DNA sequence: TGTGCCAGCAGCTTGGACAGAAATACTAACACTGAAGCTTTCTTT.

V is TRBV6-1 and J is TRBJ2-5, with no clear D. The V gene's germline CDR1 is MNHNS and CDR2 SASEGT. This CDR3 has 14 amino acids. As DNA, the CDR3 is TGTGTTCCTTCAATCCTCCCTACCCAAGAGACCCAGTACTTC. This translates into CVPSILPTQETQYF.

The V call is TRBV5-6, the J call TRBJ2-3; 7 bases are shared with TRBD2. The V and J ends lost 2 bases and 1 base, in that order; junction bases with no gene match: 7. The CDR3 runs 16 residues. In germline, CDR1 is SGHDT, CDR2 YYEEEE. This CDR3 is CASSLGRGPRTDTQYF. The CDR3 DNA is TGTGCCAGCAGCTTAGGGAGGGGTCCCCGCACAGATACGCAGTATTTT.

The chain combines TRBV27 with TRBJ2-2; D is unclear. This CDR3 spans 14 amino acids. Trimming stripped 3 bases from V and 4 bases from J, with 9 bases between. Germline lookup yields CDR1 MNHEY and CDR2 SMNVEV (reference sequence). CDR3 nucleotides: TGTGCCAGCAGTTTTGCCAGGAGCACCGGGGAGCTGTTTTTT. It codes for CASSFARSTGELFF.

The chain employs TRBV27 and TRBJ2-7; D is ambiguous. V was clipped by 3 bases and J by 0 bases, with 9 bases between them. Germline CDR1 MNHEY, CDR2 SMNVEV (reference sequence). This CDR3 spans 14 amino acids. Written as DNA, the CDR3 is TGTGCCAGCAGTTTTTACAGCAGCTCCTACGAGCAGTACTTC. This sequence encodes CASSFYSSSYEQYF.

This clonotype was found many times. V gene TRBV7-2 combines with J gene TRBJ2-7; 10 positions match TRBD1. J gave up 3 bases and V 5 bases, and 4 bases lay outside the gene matches. The CDR3 extends over 14 amino acids. Germline CDR1 is SGHTA and CDR2 is FQGNSA. Written as DNA, the CDR3 is TGTGCCAGCAGCCCGAGGACAGGGGGCTACGAGCAGTACTTC. This sequence encodes CASSPRTGGYEQYF. Looking up the rest from reference TRBV7-2 and TRBJ2-7 gives the full variable domain: GAGVSQSPSNKVTEKGKDVELRCDPISGHTALYWYRQSLGQGLEFLIYFQGNSAPDKSGLPSDRFSAERTGGSVSTLTIQRTQQEDSAVYLCASSPRTGGYEQYFGPGTRLTVT.

The chain employs TRBV7-3 and TRBJ2-7, with 7 bases that match TRBD1. The CDR3 runs 17 residues. V shed 5 bases, J shed 3 bases, and the junction held 16 bases outside the gene matches. Germline V lookup: CDR1 SGHTA, CDR2 FQGTGA. The CDR3 here is CASSLPWTGRTVYEQYF. The CDR3, as DNA: TGTGCCAGCAGCCTACCGTGGACAGGTAGGACGGTCTACGAGCAGTACTTC.

This clonotype was counted at least ten times. Here the CDR3 reads CASSFLGGNEQFF. The CDR3 nucleotides are TGTGCCAGCAGCTTTCTTGGGGGGAATGAGCAGTTCTTC. The chain has TRBV5-5 and TRBJ2-1, with a tentative D call TRBD2 (6 bases). CDR1 SGHKS and CDR2 YYEKEE come from the germline V gene (reference sequence). This CDR3 is built from 13 residues. With 2 bases removed from V and 7 bases from J, the gap between germline ends came to 10 bases.

The table lists this clonotype with a few counts. The chain carries TRBV7-8 and TRBJ1-1; D gene unclear. Germline loops: CDR1 SGHVS, CDR2 FQNEAQ. V lost 1 base and J lost 4, with 4 bases in between. The CDR3 is 12 amino acids. Here the CDR3 reads CASSLGRTEAFF. The CDR3 coding sequence is TGTGCCAGCAGCTTAGGTCGCACTGAAGCTTTCTTT.